What follows are 13 T cell receptor beta chains derived from one specimen sequenced in a study of T cell repertoires in cytomegalovirus infection. TCRdb called the reads again in MiXCR, with one record for every CDR3 protein. The sample comprises around 740,000 distinct CDR3 sequences, 35% to 45% of which are singletons, and around 2.8% rests with the top ten. What was sequenced was PBMCs. The source of these receptors is a human donor in good health (CMV status not recorded). Some clones in this sample may be carry-over from other donors' samples.

J is TRBJ2-7 and V is TRBV28, with 9 bases lining up with TRBD1. Germline V lookup: CDR1 MDHEN, CDR2 SYDVKM. CDR3 size: 15 residues. Trimming took 5 bases from V and 0 from J; bases not matched to a gene: 5. This CDR3 is CASSTQGASSYEQYF. In DNA, the CDR3 is TGTGCCAGCAGTACACAGGGGGCGAGCTCCTACGAGCAGTACTTC.

The J gene is TRBJ1-1, the V gene TRBV12-3 or TRBV12-4; 8 bases align to TRBD1. J was trimmed by 6 bases and V by 6 bases; bases with no gene match: 9. The CDR3 extends over 14 amino acids. The DNA of the CDR3 is TGTGCCAGCAGCCACAGGGGGGCAGCACCTGAAGCTTTCTTT. Residues: CASSHRGAAPEAFF.

The chain employs TRBV14 and TRBJ2-7; maybe TRBD2 (6 bases). V lost 2 bases, J lost 3 bases, and 8 bases lay in between. Germline values: CDR1 SGHDN, CDR2 FVKESK. This CDR3 comprises 13 residues. Written as DNA, the CDR3 is TGTGCCAGCAGCCAATGGGGGGACTACGAGCAGTACTTC. Its translation: CASSQWGDYEQYF.

V gene TRBV11-2 combines with J gene TRBJ2-2; D is perhaps TRBD2 (5 bases). Germline-derived CDR1 and CDR2 are SGHAT and FQNNGV. The CDR3 runs 19 residues. V lost 2 bases to trimming and J lost 4 bases, with 23 bases between them. CDR3 in amino acids: CASSLNTETWLAITGELFF. CDR3 DNA sequence: TGTGCCAGCAGCTTAAACACCGAAACGTGGCTAGCCATCACCGGGGAGCTGTTTTTT.

This clonotype showed up many times. The CDR3 DNA reads TGTGCCAGCAGCCCCCAGGGGGGGGGCGTCCACGAGCAGTACTTC. It encodes CASSPQGGGVHEQYF. The chain employs TRBV7-2 and TRBJ2-7; D tentatively fits TRBD1 or TRBD2 (7 bases each). V was pared by 5 bases and J by 5 bases, with 19 bases between. Germline lookup yields CDR1 SGHTA and CDR2 FQGNSA. The CDR3 covers 15 residues.

The V call is TRBV7-2, the J call TRBJ2-1; perhaps TRBD1 as D (7 bases). The CDR3 extends over 13 amino acids. Deletions cut 0 bases from V and 13 bases from J, with 13 bases between. Germline V lookup: CDR1 SGHTA, CDR2 FQGNSA. In nucleotides, the CDR3 is TGTGCCAGCAGCTTAGCATTCCAGGGGGGACAGTTCTTC. It specifies CASSLAFQGGQFF.

This chain joins TRBV5-6 and TRBJ1-1; no reliable D call. Per the germline V gene, CDR1 is SGHDT and CDR2 is YYEEEE. V was trimmed by 0 bases and J by 1 base, leaving 7 bases between them. The CDR3 runs 14 residues. CDR3 coding DNA: TGTGCCAGCAGCTTGGTCATGGGGAACACTGAAGCTTTCTTT. The encoded protein is CASSLVMGNTEAFF.

This clonotype appeared a few times. The V gene is TRBV10-3, the J gene TRBJ2-3, with TRBD2 identical over 10 bases. CDR3 length: 15 amino acids. With V trimmed by 2 bases and J by 4 bases, 3 bases remained unmatched. Germline V lookup: CDR1 ENHRY, CDR2 SYGVKD. The chain's CDR3 is CAISESGRAADTQYF. The CDR3 region has the DNA TGTGCCATCAGTGAGAGCGGGAGGGCCGCAGATACGCAGTATTTT.

This clonotype was detected many times. The genes are TRBV7-2 and TRBJ2-7; D might be TRBD1 (5 bases). This CDR3 spans 15 amino acids. Per germline, CDR1 SGHTA and CDR2 FQGNSA. Trimming pared 1 base from V and 0 bases from J, leaving 10 bases between. CDR3 DNA: TGTGCCAGCAGCTTAGTCCAGGGCAGCTCCTACGAGCAGTACTTC. Protein: CASSLVQGSSYEQYF.

Note on this clonotype: This may be a read error: a much more frequent sequence differs by one nucleotide. The V gene is TRBV2, the J gene TRBJ2-5, with D unclear. Between the trimmed V and J ends, which lost 8 bases and 3 bases, there was a span of 19 bases. The CDR3 sequence is 15 residues long. Germline CDR1 is SNHLY and CDR2 is FYNNEI. The CDR3 loop is CASFEWFPIKETQYF. The CDR3 DNA follows: TGTGCCAGCTTCGAGTGGTTTCCTATCAAAGAGACCCAGTACTTC.

This clonotype was detected only a few times. The V and J genes are TRBV19 and TRBJ1-4; TRBD1 aligns across 7 bases. Germline V gene lookup returns CDR1 LNHDA and CDR2 SQIVND (reference sequence). This CDR3 has 14 residues. V shed 7 bases and J 14 bases; nucleotides not matched to a gene: 16. The CDR3 spells CASNRDRELPPLFF. DNA of the CDR3: TGTGCCAGTAATCGAGACAGGGAACTACCCCCCCTGTTTTTT.

The gene calls are TRBV4-1 and TRBJ2-7, with a weak D call TRBD2 (7 bases). V lost 0 bases and J lost 5, with 17 bases in between. The CDR3 totals 16 residues. The germline gives CDR1 MGHRA, CDR2 YSYEKL. The CDR3 protein is CASSQEGGAGGNEQYF. The CDR3 bases are TGCGCCAGCAGCCAAGAAGGGGGGGCCGGGGGCAACGAGCAGTACTTC.

In the case of this clonotype: This sequence may be a read error, since a much larger clone differs from it by one base. This sequence joins TRBV7-2 and TRBJ2-1; possibly TRBD2 for D (6 bases). The CDR3 is 12 residues long. Germline CDR1 reads SGHTA; CDR2 reads FQGNSA. Written as DNA, the CDR3 is TGTGCCGGCAGCTTAGGGCGGGAATACCAGTTCTTC. Its translation: CAGSLGREYQFF.